A single sample gave rise to the 8 T cell receptor beta chains below, sequenced in a study of vaccination effects on CD4 cells after COVID-19. Before sequencing took place, the ViraFEST assay used viral peptide pools to expand antigen-specific CD4+ T cells. It was after nine to eleven days of culture that CD4+ T cells were isolated. A positive SARS-CoV-2 PCR test fell between March and December 2020. Antigens of these TCRs are unknown. Assay used: immunoSEQ multiplex PCR; TCRdb lists only in-frame clones, some missing. The sample shows about 34,000 clones, 73% of them seen only once. The sample was CD4+ T cells from PBMCs cultured with a peptide pool, taken before COVID-19 vaccination. The receptors derive from a human donor who had a prior SARS-CoV-2 infection.

The J gene is TRBJ2-7, the V gene TRBV10-3, with 8 bases fitting TRBD2. The J segment lost 1 base and the V segment lost 6 bases, leaving 5 bases of the junction unmatched. Germline CDR1 is ENHRY and CDR2 is SYGVKD. This CDR3 region has 14 residues. In DNA form, the CDR3 reads TGTGCCATCAGCGCCGGGACTAGTTCCTACGAGCAGTACTTC. Encoded protein: CAISAGTSSYEQYF.

The rearrangement joins TRBV5-1 to TRBJ2-2, with 7 nucleotides matching TRBD2. From germline, CDR1 is SGHRS and CDR2 YFSETQ. The CDR3 extends over 15 amino acids. V lost 4 bases to trimming and J lost 2 bases; unmatched junction nucleotides: 5. CDR3 in DNA: TGCGCCAGCAGCCCCGCGGGGGATAACACCGGGGAGCTGTTTTTT. Translation gives CASSPAGDNTGELFF.

This clone was seen only a few times. The chain has TRBV6-6 and TRBJ1-4, with 7 bases lining up with TRBD1. V shed 5 bases and J 3 bases; nucleotides not matched to a gene: 6. Germline values: CDR1 MNHNY, CDR2 SVGAGI (reference sequence). The CDR3 extends over 15 amino acids. The CDR3 DNA reads as TGTGCCAGCAGTACGCAAGACAGGGCTAATGAAAAACTGTTTTTT. Translation gives CASSTQDRANEKLFF.

The rearrangement uses TRBV6-5 and TRBJ2-2; perhaps TRBD1 as D (6 bases). Trimming took off 4 bases at V and 4 bases at J, with 13 bases between the two ends. CDR1 is MNHEY, CDR2 SVGAGI, per germline. The length of the CDR3 is 15 residues. DNA for the CDR3: TGTGCCAGCAGTTCGGACAGAAGAGGCACCGGGGAGCTGTTTTTT. As protein: CASSSDRRGTGELFF.

V is TRBV3-1 (or the pseudogene TRBV3-2) and J is TRBJ1-2; D remains ambiguous. The V end was cut by 0 bases, the J end by 7 bases, with 3 bases between. This CDR3 has 11 amino acids. The germline gives CDR1 LGHDT, CDR2 YNNKEL (reference sequence). CDR3 region: CASSQDSGYTF. CDR3 nucleotides: TGTGCCAGCAGCCAAGATTCTGGCTACACCTTC.

The table lists this clone with a count of one. The rearrangement joins TRBV5-4 to TRBJ1-2, with D possibly matching TRBD1 (5 bases). Trimming shortened V by 0 bases and J by 7 bases, and 16 bases separated the two germline ends. The length of the CDR3 is 15 residues. Germline V gene data show CDR1 as SGHNT and CDR2 as YYREEE (reference sequence). CDR3 DNA: TGTGCCAGCAGCTTGGCCGGGGGGAAGTCCCTTGGCTACACCTTC. Its translation is CASSLAGGKSLGYTF.

The chain combines TRBV18 with TRBJ1-5; no reliable D call. The ends were cut back, 0 bases at V and 7 bases at J, with 7 bases in the middle. The germline V gene has CDR1 KGHSH and CDR2 LQKENI. This CDR3 has 13 amino acids. The CDR3 loop reads CASSPPNSQPQHF. The CDR3 nucleotides are TGTGCCAGCTCACCACCGAACAGCCAGCCCCAGCATTTT. The variable domain in full, completed from reference TRBV18 and TRBJ1-5, reads NAGVMQNPRHLVRRRGQEARLRCSPMKGHSHVYWYRQLPEEGLKFMVYLQKENIIDESGMPKERFSAEFPKEGPSILRIQQVVRGDSAAYFCASSPPNSQPQHFGDGTRLSIL.

This clone was detected only a few times. V usage is TRBV5-1 and J usage is TRBJ2-1; 14 bases map to TRBD2. Germline-derived CDR1 and CDR2 are SGHRS and YFSETQ. CDR3 length: 15 amino acids. Trimming took 4 bases from V and 8 from J; bases not matched to a gene: 5. The CDR3 DNA follows: TGCGCCAGCAGCGGAAAGACTAGCGGGAGGGATGAGCAGTTCTTC. Its protein product is CASSGKTSGRDEQFF.